This is a list of T cell receptor beta chains from one sample in a study of T cell clones after liver transplantation. TCRdb's copy holds only in-frame clones and misses some; the assay was immunoSEQ multiplex PCR. The sample has tens of thousands of clones; around four fifths are singletons. The sample was CD4+ T cells from blood, taken about 46 months after liver transplant. The receptor source for this set is a human patient who received a liver transplant. Part of the T cell pool may stem from the graft donor. The CDR3 runs from the conserved cysteine through the conserved F or W. A D gene is named only where the DNA matches it firmly. The listing skips clone size in some rows; elsewhere it reads once, few, many or a size class.

J gene	clone size	D gene	V gene	CDR3 protein	CDR3 DNA
TRBJ2-5	.	.	TRBV28	CASSQGGTGEGETQYF	TGTGCCAGCAGTCAAGGGGGTACGGGAGAGGGAGAGACCCAGTACTTC
TRBJ1-1	.	TRBD1	TRBV18	CASSPPVRDRGTEAFF	TGTGCCAGCTCACCACCCGTACGAGACAGGGGAACTGAAGCTTTCTTT
TRBJ2-2	.	.	TRBV7-2	CASSPIPLNTGELFF	TGTGCCAGCAGCCCCATCCCCCTTAACACCGGGGAGCTGTTTTTT
TRBJ1-2	few	.	TRBV18	CASSPAGQSSYGYTF	TGTGCCAGCTCACCAGCAGGACAGAGCAGCTATGGCTACACCTTC
TRBJ2-3	.	.	TRBV5-1	CASSIRPPGGTDTQYF	TGCGCCAGCAGCATTCGGCCCCCCGGGGGCACAGATACGCAGTATTTT
TRBJ1-5	.	TRBD1	TRBV4-3	CASSQRIGQDIDQPQHF	TGCGCCAGCAGCCAACGAATAGGACAGGACATAGATCAGCCCCAGCATTTT
TRBJ2-5	.	TRBD2	TRBV6-5	CASSQGLAGETQYF	TGTGCCAGCAGCCAGGGACTAGCGGGAGAGACCCAGTACTTC
TRBJ2-7	.	TRBD2	TRBV10-2	CASTSLAGGPVEQYF	TGCGCCAGCACGTCGCTAGCGGGAGGGCCTGTAGAGCAGTACTTC
TRBJ2-1	.	.	TRBV11-3	CASSQRGTAYNEQFF	TGTGCCAGCAGCCAACGGGGGACAGCCTACAATGAGCAGTTCTTC
TRBJ2-7	.	.	TRBV30	CAWSVRVTGTYEQYF	TGTGCCTGGAGTGTAAGGGTGACAGGAACCTACGAGCAGTACTTC
TRBJ2-5	.	TRBD2	TRBV9	CASSVGQGLRSETQYF	TGTGCCAGCAGCGTAGGGCAGGGACTACGATCGGAGACCCAGTACTTC
TRBJ1-2	.	.	TRBV6-6	CASSYGPFDGYTF	TGTGCCAGCAGTTACGGACCCTTTGATGGCTACACCTTC
TRBJ1-2	.	.	TRBV28	CASGGEAYGYTF	TGTGCCAGCGGCGGCGAAGCCTATGGCTACACCTTC
TRBJ2-5	.	.	TRBV4-3	CASSLGWGEVKTQYF	TGCGCCAGCAGCCTGGGGTGGGGAGAGGTGAAGACCCAGTACTTC
TRBJ1-4	few	.	TRBV4-1	CASSQGPIATNEKLFF	TGCGCCAGCAGCCAAGGGCCCATTGCAACTAATGAAAAACTGTTTTTT
TRBJ2-7	once	.	TRBV5-1	CASSLVPGSYEQYF	TGCGCCAGCAGCTTGGTGCCGGGCAGCTACGAGCAGTACTTC
TRBJ1-5	.	.	TRBV5-1	CASSLGQDSNQPQHF	TGCGCCAGCAGCTTGGGACAGGATAGCAATCAGCCCCAGCATTTT
TRBJ2-7	once	.	TRBV7-8	CASSRTDGYEQYF	TGTGCCAGCAGCCGAACAGACGGCTACGAGCAGTACTTC
TRBJ2-3	.	TRBD2	TRBV7-9	CASSFRLAGGGGTQYF	TGTGCCAGCAGCTTTCGACTAGCGGGAGGGGGTGGTACGCAGTATTTT
TRBJ1-1	.	.	TRBV4-1	CASSHKKSDPGEAFF	TGCGCCAGCAGCCACAAAAAATCAGATCCGGGTGAAGCTTTCTTT
TRBJ1-1	.	.	TRBV28	CASSLLRDTEAFF	TGTGCCAGCAGTTTACTGAGGGACACTGAAGCTTTCTTT
TRBJ1-4	.	.	TRBV4-3	CASSPQPTNEKLFF	TGCGCCAGCAGCCCTCAACCAACTAATGAAAAACTGTTTTTT
TRBJ2-1	.	.	TRBV4-1	CASSPNDWESKINNEQFF	TGCGCCAGCAGCCCGAACGACTGGGAAAGCAAAATAAACAATGAGCAGTTCTTC
TRBJ2-3	.	TRBD2	TRBV5-4	CASSPGLAGTDTQYF	TGTGCCAGCAGCCCAGGGCTAGCGGGCACAGATACGCAGTATTTT
TRBJ1-2	.	TRBD1	TRBV5-1	CASSSLGQGDGYTF	TGCGCCAGCAGCTCACTCGGACAGGGCGATGGCTACACCTTC
TRBJ2-3	.	.	TRBV6-1	CASSSPRGPDTQYF	TGTGCCAGCAGTTCCCCGAGGGGTCCAGATACGCAGTATTTT
TRBJ2-5	.	.	TRBV4-3	CASSRGVVETQYF	TGCGCCAGCAGCCGAGGGGTTGTGGAGACCCAGTACTTC
TRBJ2-7	.	.	TRBV28	CASSLLQRGNEQYF	TGTGCCAGCAGTTTACTCCAGAGAGGCAACGAGCAGTACTTC
TRBJ2-7	once	.	TRBV6-6	CASSYSGGGGYEQYF	TGTGCCAGCAGTTACTCCGGAGGGGGTGGCTACGAGCAGTACTTC
TRBJ1-5	.	.	TRBV19	CASNWEGGRNQPQHF	TGTGCCAGTAATTGGGAGGGAGGGCGCAATCAGCCCCAGCATTTT
TRBJ2-1	.	.	TRBV5-1	CASSLAMSGYYNEQFF	TGCGCCAGCAGCTTGGCCATGAGCGGCTATTACAATGAGCAGTTCTTC
TRBJ2-3	.	TRBD2	TRBV7-2	CASSLGLAGRDTQYF	TGTGCCAGCAGCTTAGGACTAGCGGGAAGGGATACGCAGTATTTT
TRBJ1-5	.	TRBD1	TRBV4-2	CASSPRSGTGEGFNQPQHF	TGTGCCAGCAGCCCCAGGAGCGGGACAGGCGAGGGATTCAATCAGCCCCAGCATTTT
TRBJ2-7	few	.	TRBV25-1	CASTNAGLSIYEQYF	TGTGCCAGCACAAACGCGGGACTCTCGATCTACGAGCAGTACTTC
TRBJ2-1	.	.	TRBV6-1	CASSEYLSPEPYNEQFF	TGTGCCAGCAGTGAATACTTGAGTCCTGAACCCTACAATGAGCAGTTCTTC
TRBJ2-3	.	.	TRBV5-8	CASSSRPGWDTQYF	TGTGCCAGCAGCTCCCGCCCCGGGTGGGATACGCAGTATTTT
TRBJ2-7	.	.	TRBV6-5	CAIRDGTYEQYF	TGTGCCATCCGGGACGGAACCTACGAGCAGTACTTC
TRBJ2-3	.	TRBD1	TRBV7-8	CASSLGVTGGADTQYF	TGTGCCAGCAGCTTAGGGGTGACAGGGGGCGCAGATACGCAGTATTTT
TRBJ1-4	once	.	TRBV5-1	CASSLKGSADNEKLFF	TGCGCCAGCAGCTTGAAGGGGTCAGCCGATAATGAAAAACTGTTTTTT
TRBJ2-2	.	TRBD2	TRBV6-1	CATRTSAGELFF	TGTGCCACCCGGACTAGCGCCGGGGAGCTGTTTTTT
TRBJ1-1	once	.	TRBV28	CASTLSRNTEAFF	TGTGCCAGCACCCTATCGAGGAACACTGAAGCTTTCTTT
TRBJ2-2	.	.	TRBV28	CASSMGPGVAGELFF	TGTGCCAGCAGCATGGGACCGGGGGTGGCCGGGGAGCTGTTTTTT
TRBJ2-7	few	.	TRBV15	CATRSTGASYEQYF	TGTGCCACCCGGTCGACAGGCGCCTCGTACGAGCAGTACTTC
TRBJ2-1	.	TRBD2	TRBV5-1	CASSLYAGEVEQFF	TGCGCCAGCAGCTTGTACGCGGGAGAGGTTGAGCAGTTCTTC
TRBJ2-1	few	.	TRBV5-1	CASSLEPGGEQFF	TGCGCCAGCAGCTTGGAACCAGGAGGTGAGCAGTTCTTC
TRBJ1-2	.	.	TRBV28	CASRVSPTYYGYTF	TGTGCCAGCAGGGTCAGCCCAACTTATTATGGCTACACCTTC
TRBJ1-1	.	.	TRBV4-3	CASSLVPGNTEAFF	TGCGCCAGCAGCCTAGTCCCGGGAAACACTGAAGCTTTCTTT
TRBJ1-2	once	.	TRBV10-3	CAISRQINYGYTF	TGTGCCATCAGCAGACAGATTAACTATGGCTACACCTTC
TRBJ1-2	.	TRBD1	TRBV5-3	CASSATGIGYTF	TGTGCCAGCAGCGCGACAGGGATCGGCTACACCTTC
TRBJ1-1	.	.	TRBV19	CATQRRGSTEAFF	TGTGCCACCCAAAGACGGGGGAGCACTGAAGCTTTCTTT
TRBJ1-2	.	.	TRBV4-1	CASSQVVAYYGYTF	TGCGCCAGCAGCCAAGTCGTGGCCTACTATGGCTACACCTTC